Listed below are T cell receptor beta chains from one sample, sequenced in a study of cytomegalovirus exposure and HLA in healthy donors. The method was immunoSEQ multiplex PCR; TCRdb's version includes in-frame clones alone and lacks a portion of them. This table holds 100,000 to 150,000 clones, around 95% found once. The sample taken for sequencing was PBMCs. These receptor sequences come from a man in his late teens or twenties in good health and CMV-seronegative. The CDR3 runs from the conserved cysteine through the conserved F or W.

TRBV28	TRBJ1-1	CASSLWGRSNTEAFF
TRBV2	TRBJ2-4	CASSYLRGLAGETIGAKNIQYF
TRBV6-1	TRBJ1-5	CAPDRDRGLQPQHF
TRBV7-2	TRBJ1-3	CASSLGTASGNTIYF
TRBV11-3	TRBJ2-2	CASSLSSTGELFF
TRBV12-5	TRBJ2-5	CASGYRRGRQETQYF
TRBV7-9	TRBJ1-5	CASSLGDRSSNQPQHF
TRBV30	TRBJ1-2	CAWSVLGQGGSGYTF
TRBV9	TRBJ2-3	CASSVGTSGRADTQYF
TRBV11-2	TRBJ2-7	CASSSGVNPYEQYF
TRBV4-3	TRBJ1-1	CASSHHRLDMNTEAFF
TRBV30	TRBJ2-5	CASTGTTKETQYF
TRBV10-3	TRBJ2-7	CAIGTSGSVPYEQYF
TRBV7-9	TRBJ2-1	CASSLLPSPPINEQFF
TRBV19	TRBJ1-2	CASSIGQLYGYTF
TRBV5-6	TRBJ1-5	CASSLNRDARNQPQHF
TRBV10-3	TRBJ2-1	CAISDRTDYSYNEQFF
TRBV19	TRBJ2-7	CASSPRGLGSDEQYF
TRBV11-3	TRBJ2-1	CASSPLYVKGGDSYNEQFF
TRBV4-3	TRBJ2-2	CASRLQTSGTYGELFF
TRBV5-6	TRBJ1-1	CASSLEQYTEAFF
TRBV27	TRBJ1-1	CASSLIPGGAETEAFF
TRBV30	TRBJ1-4	CAWSGQLGEKLFF
TRBV4-1	TRBJ2-7	CASSQVPSGRSPYEQYF
TRBV28	TRBJ2-2	CASSSPQWGSGSVNTGELFF
TRBV7-2	TRBJ2-2	CASIPQQGMAGELFF
TRBV20-1	TRBJ2-7	CSARQISEQYF
TRBV4-3	TRBJ2-7	CASSQETQAYEQYF
TRBV28	TRBJ2-5	CASRTGGWETQYF
TRBV5-4	TRBJ1-1	CASSLQTGANTEAFF
TRBV4-3	TRBJ2-6	CASSQASHLGGNVLTF
TRBV10-2	TRBJ2-5	CASGGTLEETQYF
TRBV7-2	TRBJ2-7	CASSFTGTGFSYEQYF
TRBV4-3	TRBJ2-1	CASSLRVSGVYNEQFF
TRBV7-8	TRBJ2-7	CASSKDRGSAVREQYF
TRBV10-2	TRBJ2-7	CASSELQETYEQYF
TRBV19	TRBJ2-7	CASSITGGTYEQYF
TRBV30	TRBJ1-2	CAWTPGLSYTF
TRBV25-1	TRBJ2-2	CASSVQLGNTGELFF
TRBV2	TRBJ2-2	CASSEGGGLAGGGELFF
TRBV5-8	TRBJ2-7	CASSSIRLAERIYEQYF
TRBV19	TRBJ1-2	CASSIDSDSYGYTF
TRBV10-3	TRBJ1-1	CAISVAGTTEAFF
TRBV18	TRBJ2-7	CASSRAGGPDEQYF
TRBV28	TRBJ1-1	CASSSGGTAGYTEAFF
TRBV11-3	TRBJ2-7	CASSHPGQGAEQYF
TRBV19	TRBJ2-7	CASSVTVGLVEQYF
TRBV15	TRBJ2-2	CATSPDPSGTNTGELFF
TRBV27	TRBJ2-5	CASSHLRLAGVGFKETQYF
TRBV27	TRBJ2-1	CASSYSRDRVGYEQFF
TRBV5-1	TRBJ2-1	CASSSLADLGGNEQFF
TRBV9	TRBJ2-5	CASSVYGTQGETQYF
TRBV11-3	TRBJ2-7	CASSGGLIDEQYF
TRBV5-5	TRBJ2-2	CASSFLAAPTGELFF
TRBV28	TRBJ2-7	CASKREGINEQYF
TRBV9	TRBJ1-1	CASSSRDRGGVTEAFF
TRBV28	TRBJ2-7	CASSFQGTSEGWEQYF
TRBV4-3	TRBJ2-1	CASSQDYGLAAQYNEQFF
TRBV9	TRBJ2-1	CASSGGTSGNEQFF